This T cell receptor (beta chain) appears in the sequencing data of a study of beta chain features in type 1 diabetes. Each donor gave one heparinised blood draw averaging about 110 mL. Purity above 95% was achieved in all sorted populations. Concerning this clone: Its cognate antigen is unknown.

This CDR3 is 13 amino acids long. The junction had 2 bases not matched to a gene; V was cut back by 5 bases and J by 2 bases. Germline CDR1 SGHTA, CDR2 FQGNSA. Study observations and caveats: More deletions and fewer insertions at VDJ junctions were found in patients with type 1 diabetes. Relative to healthy donors, patients appeared to have naive, central memory and Treg TCRB repertoires that were more similar. Type 1 diabetes patients had TCRB CDR3s that were shorter (moderately but significantly so) in all four CD4+ subsets.

Expressed TCRB transcripts were sequenced because the isolated RNA had all been reverse transcribed beforehand. Sequencing used immunoSEQ multiplex PCR; TCRdb keeps in-frame clones, though not all of them. The sample has 550,000 to 850,000 clones, 13% seen once. The clonotype was recovered from a man between 18 and 29 years old with type 1 diabetes. Sequences were obtained from naive CD4+ T cells from blood. The V call is TRBV7-2, the J call TRBJ1-2; 7 positions agree with TRBD1. For the CDR3, the DNA is TGTGCCAGCAGCGAGACAGGGAACTATGGCTACACCTTC. Translated: CASSETGNYGYTF.